This T cell receptor (beta chain) originates from a study of blood T cell repertoires in COVID-19. Study background: Collection of acute and convalescent COVID-19 samples took place in the United States, Italy and Spain. PBMCs, B-cell-depleted T cells, or T cells were the source of the cDNA or gDNA that made up the material.

Original analysis: Amplified reference gene primers provided the basis for estimating nucleated cell counts. Measured with immunoSEQ multiplex PCR; TCRdb has only the in-frame clones, and not every one. That table furnishes V, J and clone size, whereas the DNA furnished D and trimming. The data contain about 190,000 clones, roughly 80% of them singletons. CDR3 length: 15 residues. Trimming removed 2 bases at V and 0 bases at J, with 11 bases between. Germline lookup yields CDR1 MNHNS and CDR2 SASEGT. This rearrangement joins TRBV6-1 to TRBJ2-7; weak D call: TRBD1 (5 bases). The sequenced sample consisted of peripheral blood. The TCR sequence derives from a woman in her fifties or sixties with acute or convalescent COVID-19. The CDR3 DNA sequence: TGTGCCAGCAGTGAAACTACAGGCGTCTCCTACGAGCAGTACTTC. Its translation is CASSETTGVSYEQYF.